This TCR beta chain derives from a study of T cells in Graves' hyperthyroidism and ophthalmopathy. This clonotype has only a few counts. This likely comes from a read error, as the CDR3 has no conserved phenylalanine or tryptophan at its end. The PBMCs were sourced from fresh peripheral blood (around 9.9 ml). From RNA transcripts, TCR beta CDR3 regions were amplified. Using the HTBI primer set, a first-round RT-PCR was run on the TCR CDR3. TCRdb re-analysed the multiplex PCR reads in MiXCR, keeping a single row per CDR3 protein. Of about 510,000 distinct CDR3 sequences listed, around 13% are singletons. This clonotype was sampled from a woman in her forties with Graves' hyperthyroidism. The sample consisted of blood.

CDR3 region: CASSYSGGESYEQYS. The CDR3 DNA reads TGTGCCAGCAGTTACTCAGGGGGCGAGTCCTACGAGCAGTACTCC. The gene calls are TRBV6-5 and TRBJ2-7; 7 bases map to TRBD1. The V segment lost 0 bases and the J segment 1 base; nucleotides outside the gene matches: 3. Germline V lookup: CDR1 MNHEY, CDR2 SVGAGI. This CDR3 comprises 15 residues.